The 23 T cell receptor beta chains below all came from one sample that was sequenced in a study of control samples from healthy donors and cancer patients. Profiling relied on immunoSEQ multiplex PCR, and the TCRdb table lists in-frame clones only, not all of them. This sample yields about 83,000 clones, of which 90% to 95% are seen a single time; around 17% belongs to the top ten. The source material was blood. Receptors originate from a man aged 50 to 59 in good health.

The chain joins TRBV19 to TRBJ2-2, with D perhaps TRBD1 (6 bases). V lost 7 bases, J lost 3 bases, and 12 bases lay in between. The CDR3 spans 14 residues. Germline values: CDR1 LNHDA, CDR2 SQIVND (reference sequence). CDR3 in DNA: TGTGCCAGTATAGGGCAGGGGTACACCGGGGAGCTGTTTTTT. Amino acid sequence: CASIGQGYTGELFF.

J is TRBJ1-1 and V is TRBV2; D is perhaps TRBD1 (5 bases). V gave up 8 bases and J gave up 1 base, with 14 bases separating them. Germline assignment: CDR1 SNHLY and CDR2 FYNNEI. CDR3 length equals 14 residues. CDR3: CASQGGAANTEAFF. The CDR3, as DNA: TGTGCCAGCCAAGGAGGGGCGGCGAACACTGAAGCTTTCTTT.

The chain joins TRBV2 to TRBJ2-3; 12 bases map to TRBD2. The trim removed 6 bases at V and 2 bases at J, leaving 12 bases unmatched. The CDR3 contains 18 residues. Germline V gene sequence: CDR1 SNHLY, CDR2 FYNNEI. CDR3 DNA: TGTGCCAGCAGCGATTCTAGCGGGGGGGAATCCCCCACAGATACGCAGTATTTT. This sequence encodes CASSDSSGGESPTDTQYF.

The chain employs TRBV19 and TRBJ1-2; TRBD1 agrees at 7 bases. CDR3 length: 12 residues. Germline values: CDR1 LNHDA, CDR2 SQIVND (reference sequence). With 9 bases clipped from V and 4 bases from J, the junction kept 5 bases outside the gene matches. The CDR3 loop is CASRQGTYGYTF. CDR3 sequence (DNA): TGTGCCAGCCGACAGGGAACCTATGGCTACACCTTC.

The chain joins TRBV6-1 to TRBJ1-2; D unclear. The CDR3 extends over 14 amino acids. Trimming shortened V by 2 bases and J by 4 bases, and 11 bases separated the two germline ends. The V gene's germline CDR1 is MNHNS and CDR2 SASEGT. CDR3 sequence reads: CASSESRVTYGYTF. The CDR3 region has the DNA TGTGCCAGCAGTGAATCGCGGGTCACCTATGGCTACACCTTC.

The V call is TRBV6-6, the J call TRBJ1-2; a weak D match, TRBD1 (6 bases). Germline loops: CDR1 MNHNY, CDR2 SVGAGI (reference sequence). This CDR3 is built from 12 residues. Deletions cut 3 bases from V and 9 bases from J, with 11 bases between. The CDR3 DNA reads TGTGCCAGCAGTTATGCAGGGGCGAGCTACACCTTC. Its translation: CASSYAGASYTF.

The V call is TRBV4-1, the J call TRBJ1-5, with TRBD1 matching over 7 bases. Germline loops: CDR1 MGHRA, CDR2 YSYEKL. CDR3 size: 16 residues. V lost 0 bases and J lost 9; bases outside the gene matches: 11. This CDR3 is CASSQEGGQVRVPQHF. DNA of the CDR3: TGCGCCAGCAGCCAAGAGGGAGGACAGGTGAGAGTGCCCCAGCATTTT.

This clone was detected once. The chain combines TRBV7-2 with TRBJ2-7; 7 bases line up with TRBD2. This CDR3 region has 16 residues. Germline V CDR1 and CDR2: SGHTA, FQGNSA. The V gene end was trimmed by 0 bases and the J gene end by 3 bases; junction bases not matched to a gene: 8. The CDR3 here is CASSLASSGKIYEQYF. CDR3 sequence (DNA): TGTGCCAGCAGCTTAGCTTCTAGCGGTAAGATCTACGAGCAGTACTTC.

The chain employs TRBV7-9 and TRBJ2-1; D remains unclear. Germline loops: CDR1 SEHNR, CDR2 FQNEAQ (reference sequence). CDR3 length: 12 residues. The V end lost 1 base, the J end lost 10 bases, and 8 bases lay between the germline ends. The CDR3 region is CASSLVVSEQFF. The CDR3 nucleotides are TGTGCCAGCAGCTTAGTTGTGTCAGAGCAGTTCTTC.

The chain recombines TRBV24-1 with TRBJ1-5; 7 bases are a match to TRBD1. V was pared by 5 bases and J by 3 bases, with 9 bases of the junction left unmatched. Germline V gene lookup returns CDR1 KGHDR and CDR2 SFDVKD. There are 16 residues in the CDR3. CDR3 protein: CATSGSGRGVNQPQHF. The CDR3 DNA reads TGTGCCACCAGTGGGTCGGGCAGGGGGGTCAATCAGCCCCAGCATTTT.

Written as DNA, the CDR3 is TGTGCCAGCAGCTTGGGACTAGCGGGGTTTCAAGAGACCCAGTACTTC. It specifies CASSLGLAGFQETQYF. The chain employs TRBV7-2 and TRBJ2-5; 13 bases map to TRBD2. The CDR3 totals 16 residues. CDR1 is SGHTA and CDR2 is FQGNSA in the germline V gene. Trimming at V came to 3 bases and at J to 2 bases, leaving 3 bases not matched to a gene.

The chain links TRBV19 to TRBJ2-3; TRBD1 is a possible D gene (5 bases). Germline V lookup: CDR1 LNHDA, CDR2 SQIVND (reference sequence). The V end was cut by 5 bases, the J end by 5 bases, with 5 bases between. CDR3 length: 11 residues. The CDR3 DNA sequence: TGTGCCAGTAGTGACAGAGATACGCAGTATTTT. It translates to CASSDRDTQYF.

The chain carries TRBV29-1 and TRBJ1-3; 9 bases agree with TRBD1. This CDR3 region has 15 residues. V shed 6 bases and J 2 bases; nucleotides not matched to a gene: 8. In germline, CDR1 is SQVTM, CDR2 ANQGSEA. The CDR3 sequence is CSVTKGTGTGNTIYF. CDR3 in DNA: TGCAGCGTCACCAAAGGGACAGGGACTGGAAACACCATATATTTT.

The J gene is TRBJ1-1, the V gene TRBV7-9; 7 bases are a match to TRBD1. The CDR3 runs 14 residues. Trimming removed 5 bases from V and 5 bases from J; junction bases left unmatched: 8. CDR1 is SEHNR and CDR2 is FQNEAQ in the germline V gene (reference sequence). The CDR3 nucleotides read TGTGCCAGCAGCATACCGACAGGGTTGACTGAAGCTTTCTTT. Amino acids: CASSIPTGLTEAFF.

This clone came up a few times. This rearrangement joins TRBV30 to TRBJ1-1, with a tentative D call TRBD1 (5 bases). The CDR3 sequence is 13 residues long. Germline V gene sequence: CDR1 GTSNPN, CDR2 SVGIG (reference sequence). Trimming shortened V by 6 bases and J by 0 bases, and 11 bases separated the two germline ends. The CDR3 loop reads CACGDGLNTEAFF. The CDR3 DNA reads as TGTGCCTGCGGGGACGGATTGAACACTGAAGCTTTCTTT.

This clone was picked up one time. The gene calls are TRBV11-2 and TRBJ1-3, with D perhaps TRBD1 (6 bases). Germline assignment: CDR1 SGHAT and CDR2 FQNNGV. This CDR3 is 14 amino acids long. Trimming pared 7 bases from V and 2 bases from J, leaving 12 bases between. CDR3 sequence (DNA): TGTGCCAGCAACCGAGGGGGGCCTGGAAACACCATATATTTT. Translation: CASNRGGPGNTIYF. The full variable domain, rest sourced from reference TRBV11-2 and TRBJ1-3, is EAGVAQSPRYKIIEKRQSVAFWCNPISGHATLYWYQQILGQGPKLLIQFQNNGVVDDSQLPKDRFSAERLKGVDSTLKIQPAKLEDSAVYLCASNRGGPGNTIYFGEGSWLTVV.

The chain uses TRBV4-1 and TRBJ2-3; 7 bases are shared with TRBD2. V gave up 1 base and J gave up 7 bases; unmatched junction bases: 11. The CDR3 extends over 16 amino acids. Germline V gives CDR1 MGHRA, CDR2 YSYEKL. The CDR3 is CASSQATGLEINTQYF. The CDR3, as DNA: TGCGCCAGCAGCCAAGCAACTGGACTAGAAATAAATACGCAGTATTTT.

The V gene is TRBV14, the J gene TRBJ1-2; D remains ambiguous. The CDR3 is made up of 13 amino acids. Looked up from germline, CDR1 is SGHDN and CDR2 is FVKESK. Deletions cut 1 base from V and 5 bases from J, with 8 bases between. CDR3 DNA: TGTGCCAGCAGCCAAGTCCACAGTTATGGCTACACCTTC. This gives the protein CASSQVHSYGYTF.

This clone was seen a single time. Written as DNA, the CDR3 is TGTGCCAGCTCACCACGATGGGATAGTGAAGCTTTCTTT. Its protein product is CASSPRWDSEAFF. The J gene is TRBJ1-1, the V gene TRBV18; D not certain. This CDR3 has 13 residues. Germline assignment: CDR1 KGHSH and CDR2 LQKENI. Trimming pared 1 base from V and 7 bases from J, leaving 10 bases between.

In its sample, this clone was seen a few times. The V gene is TRBV7-2, the J gene TRBJ2-7, with TRBD1 matching 9 bases. Losses at the gene ends were 2 bases for V and 4 bases for J; bases not matched to a gene: 9. CDR3 length equals 16 residues. CDR1 and CDR2 (germline): SGHTA, FQGNSA. CDR3 in DNA: TGTGCCAGCAGCTTAAAAGGTACAGGGGGCTGGTACGAGCAGTACTTC. This gives the protein CASSLKGTGGWYEQYF. Full variable domain (missing parts from reference TRBV7-2 and TRBJ2-7): GAGVSQSPSNKVTEKGKDVELRCDPISGHTALYWYRQSLGQGLEFLIYFQGNSAPDKSGLPSDRFSAERTGGSVSTLTIQRTQQEDSAVYLCASSLKGTGGWYEQYFGPGTRLTVT.

The chain recombines TRBV7-2 with TRBJ1-4, with no clear D. The CDR3 is 12 residues long. Trimming left V 5 bases short and J 8 bases short, with 9 bases between. From germline, CDR1 is SGHTA and CDR2 FQGNSA. CDR3 sequence: CASSPDREKLFF. CDR3 sequence (DNA): TGTGCCAGCAGCCCGGACCGAGAAAAACTGTTTTTT.

V usage is TRBV6-1 and J usage is TRBJ1-2; D is ambiguous. Germline assignment: CDR1 MNHNS and CDR2 SASEGT. V was clipped by 3 bases and J by 0 bases, with 5 bases between them. CDR3 size: 13 residues. Here the CDR3 DNA reads TGTGCCAGCAGTGAGAGAGCTAACTATGGCTACACCTTC. Translated: CASSERANYGYTF.

The rearrangement links TRBV18 to TRBJ1-6; no reliable D call. CDR3 length: 16 residues. CDR1 and CDR2 (germline): KGHSH, LQKENI. Between the trimmed V and J ends, which lost 3 bases and 7 bases, there was a span of 16 bases. The CDR3 is CASSPSRTGRNSPLHF. The CDR3 bases are TGTGCCAGCTCACCCTCCCGGACGGGCCGGAATTCACCCCTCCACTTT.